This T cell receptor (beta chain) was sequenced in a study of blood T cell repertoires in COVID-19. Across the study: Acute and convalescent COVID-19 samples came from the United States, Italy and Spain. The cDNA or gDNA used as material had been derived from T cells, B-cell-depleted T cells, or PBMCs.

The CDR3 extends over 13 amino acids. The germline V gene encodes CDR1 SGHRS and CDR2 YFSETQ. V gave up 6 bases and J gave up 1 base, with 10 bases separating them. As processed by the authors: Reference gene primer amplification gave estimated nucleated cell counts. The protocol was immunoSEQ multiplex PCR, while the TCRdb copy is restricted to in-frame clones and leaves out a portion. V and J calls and clone size are as listed in that table; D and trimming were resolved from the DNA. Among 100,000 to 150,000 clones listed, 75% to 90% were seen once. The sequenced sample consisted of peripheral blood. The chain is built from TRBV5-1 and TRBJ1-1; D not certain. This receptor was taken from a woman between 70 and 85 years old with acute or convalescent COVID-19. The CDR3 protein is CASNDLSNTEAFF. CDR3 DNA sequence: TGCGCCAGCAATGACTTATCGAACACTGAAGCTTTCTTT. Filled out from reference TRBV5-1 and TRBJ1-1, the complete variable domain reads KAGVTQTPRYLIKTRGQQVTLSCSPISGHRSVSWYQQTPGQGLQFLFEYFSETQRNKGNFPGRFSGRQFSNSRSEMNVSTLELGDSALYLCASNDLSNTEAFFGQGTRLTVV.